This TCR beta chain was sequenced in a study of T-cell reconstitution after alpha-beta-depleted transplantation in children. This CDR3 has 14 amino acids. The V end was cut by 6 bases, the J end by 3 bases, with 14 bases between. CDR1 and CDR2 (germline): MNHEY, SVGAGI. The TCRbeta library was prepared with unique molecular identifiers. One entry per CDR3 protein results from TCRdb running MiXCR on the PCR reads. Of approximately 220,000 distinct CDR3 sequences in the sample, over 15% were seen once. Study results and limitations: For some patients, TCRbeta diversity was high at day 60 because of recipient T cells and thymic progenitors that survived. Reportedly, only several hundred clones from non-depleted graft cells drove alpha-beta T-cell counts at about two months. Newly generated T cells supplied most T-cell counts and diversity one year post-transplant.

This clonotype was seen at least ten times. The antigen remains undetermined. The rearrangement joins TRBV6-5 to TRBJ1-2; perhaps TRBD1 as D (5 bases). The sequence derives from a male patient aged 2 to 10 who had a stem cell transplant for acute lymphoblastic leukemia, so the T cells may come from the graft donor. Sample: PBMCs, mostly from graft donor cells, taken 360 days after TCRalphabeta/CD19-depleted stem cell transplant. CDR3 sequence: CASSWDLGDYGYTF. DNA of the CDR3: TGTGCCAGCAGCTGGGACCTTGGGGACTATGGCTACACCTTC.